Given below is one TCR beta chain in context. Its antigen is as yet unknown. Original processing notes: Filtering differed, since immunoSEQ gave only junction sequences and no quality scores. Profiling relied on immunoSEQ multiplex PCR, and the TCRdb table lists in-frame clones only, not all of them. V and J calls and clone size come straight from that table; D and trimming were deduced from the DNA. The sample lists about 2,500,000 clones; approximately 94% were seen once. The record originates from a study of shared clonotypes between healthy human individuals. Study at large: Each donor contributed plates that comprised three CD4 naive, three CD4 memory, two CD8 naive and one CD8 memory. Study-level results: It was the non-shared clonotypes that had lower generation probabilities than clonotypes shared by all four donors.

The clonotype comes from a man in his late teens or twenties in good health. Source material: naive CD4+ T cells sorted from blood. The subset here: CD45RA+ positively selected.

CDR3 loop: CASSYSEGMYEQFF. CDR3 nucleotide sequence: TGTGCCAGCAGTTACTCGGAGGGTATGTATGAGCAGTTCTTC. The chain uses TRBV6-6 and TRBJ2-1, with a tentative D call TRBD2 (6 bases). This CDR3 contains 14 residues. The ends were cut back, 0 bases at V and 8 bases at J, with 11 bases in the middle. Germline CDR1 is MNHNY and CDR2 is SVGAGI (reference sequence).